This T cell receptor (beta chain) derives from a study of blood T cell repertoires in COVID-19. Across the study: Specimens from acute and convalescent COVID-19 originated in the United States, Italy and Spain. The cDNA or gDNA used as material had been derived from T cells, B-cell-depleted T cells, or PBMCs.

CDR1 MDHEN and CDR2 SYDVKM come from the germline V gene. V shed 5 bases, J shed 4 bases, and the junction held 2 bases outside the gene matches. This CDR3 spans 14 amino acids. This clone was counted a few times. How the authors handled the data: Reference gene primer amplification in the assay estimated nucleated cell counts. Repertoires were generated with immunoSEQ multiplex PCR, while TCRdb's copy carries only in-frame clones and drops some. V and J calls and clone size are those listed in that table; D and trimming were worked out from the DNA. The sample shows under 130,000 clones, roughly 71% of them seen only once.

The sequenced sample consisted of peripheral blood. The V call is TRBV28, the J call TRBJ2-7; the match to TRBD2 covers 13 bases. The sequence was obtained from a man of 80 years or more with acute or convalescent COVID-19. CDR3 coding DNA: TGTGCCAGCAGTCGGACTAGCGGGAGTTACGAGCAGTACTTC. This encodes CASSRTSGSYEQYF.